What follows are 24 T cell receptor beta chains derived from one specimen sequenced in a study. TCRdb called the RT-PCR reads again in MiXCR, with one record for every CDR3 protein. Among fewer than 800,000 distinct CDR3 sequences, around 14% were seen once, and the ten largest hold about 3.9%. The sequenced material came from memory CD4+ T cells from blood. These TCRs come from a female donor in good health, serving as a healthy control.

This chain connects TRBV9 to TRBJ2-1, with D maybe TRBD2 (6 bases). V was trimmed by 3 bases and J by 1 base, leaving 8 bases between them. The CDR3 sequence is 14 residues long. Germline CDR1 reads SGDLS; CDR2 reads YYNGEE. CDR3 sequence reads: CASSARGSYNEQFF. The CDR3 DNA is TGTGCCAGCAGCGCCCGGGGGTCCTACAATGAGCAGTTCTTC. Looking up the rest from reference TRBV9 and TRBJ2-1 gives the full variable domain: DSGVTQTPKHLITATGQRVTLRCSPRSGDLSVYWYQQSLDQGLQFLIQYYNGEERAKGNILERFSAQQFPDLHSELNLSSLELGDSALYFCASSARGSYNEQFFGPGTRLTVL.

This clonotype was counted at least ten times. The CDR3 region is CASSGTVTTTGELFF. CDR3 bases: TGTGCCAGCAGTGGGACGGTCACAACCACCGGGGAGCTGTTTTTT. The J gene is TRBJ2-2, the V gene TRBV2; D is unresolved. There are 15 residues in the CDR3. The germline gives CDR1 SNHLY, CDR2 FYNNEI. Trimming pared 4 bases from V and 4 bases from J, leaving 13 bases between.

The chain links TRBV5-5 to TRBJ1-1; D is unclear. The length of the CDR3 is 15 residues. CDR1 SGHKS and CDR2 YYEKEE come from the germline V gene (reference sequence). V was pared by 0 bases and J by 3 bases, with 12 bases between. The CDR3 coding sequence is TGTGCCAGCAGCTTGGTGGGGATCACGGACACTGAAGCTTTCTTT. This translates into CASSLVGITDTEAFF.

This chain connects TRBV27 to TRBJ2-1; 11 bases fit TRBD2. V gave up 2 bases and J gave up 7 bases; unmatched junction bases: 7. Germline V CDR1 and CDR2: MNHEY, SMNVEV (reference sequence). This CDR3 spans 16 amino acids. The CDR3 nucleotides are TGTGCCAGCAGTTTAACCGGGACTAGCGGTTGGAATGAGCAGTTCTTC. Residues: CASSLTGTSGWNEQFF.

The chain employs TRBV7-2 and TRBJ2-3, with TRBD2 matching 15 bases. The CDR3 consists of 18 residues. Germline CDR1 and CDR2: SGHTA and FQGNSA. Trimming at V came to 4 bases and at J to 4 bases, leaving 9 bases not matched to a gene. The CDR3 here is CASSSAGLAGGESDTQYF. Here the CDR3 DNA reads TGTGCCAGCAGCTCCGCGGGACTAGCGGGGGGAGAGTCAGATACGCAGTATTTT.

This clonotype was observed at least ten times. This chain connects TRBV20-1 to TRBJ1-1; D not certain. The CDR3 is made up of 10 amino acids. CDR1 is DFQATT and CDR2 is SNEGSKA in the germline V gene (reference sequence). Trimming removed 3 bases from V and 7 bases from J, with 6 bases in between. The DNA for the CDR3 is TGCAGTGCTAGCAGAGTTGAAGCTTTCTTT. It translates to CSASRVEAFF.

The CDR3 sequence: CSARSRTSANEQFF. For the CDR3, the DNA is TGCAGTGCTAGATCCCGGACTAGCGCCAATGAGCAGTTCTTC. The rearrangement joins TRBV20-1 to TRBJ2-1, with 9 bases fitting TRBD2. This CDR3 is built from 14 residues. Looked up from germline, CDR1 is DFQATT and CDR2 is SNEGSKA (reference sequence). The ends lost 2 bases at V and 6 bases at J; junction bases unmatched: 5.

This clonotype was recorded many times. The chain recombines TRBV7-2 with TRBJ1-2; no clear D gene. The CDR3 has 13 residues. V lost 1 base and J 5 bases, leaving 8 bases between the germline ends. Looked up from germline, CDR1 is SGHTA and CDR2 is FQGNSA. The CDR3 loop reads CASSLVDGYGYTF. The CDR3 DNA is TGTGCCAGCAGCTTAGTGGACGGATATGGCTACACCTTC.

This clonotype came up a few times. The chain combines TRBV6-1 with TRBJ2-1, with TRBD1 matching over 9 bases. The CDR3 runs 14 residues. Per the germline V gene, CDR1 is MNHNS and CDR2 is SASEGT. After removal of 5 bases from V and 8 bases from J, the junction contained 7 bases not matched to a gene. The DNA of the CDR3 is TGTGCCAGCAGTCCCTTGACAGGGGGGGATGAGCAGTTCTTC. This gives the protein CASSPLTGGDEQFF.

V is TRBV5-6 and J is TRBJ1-6; D is possibly TRBD1 (5 bases). CDR1 and CDR2 (germline): SGHDT, YYEEEE. This CDR3 contains 14 residues. Deletions cut 6 bases from V and 8 bases from J, with 15 bases between. CDR3 region: CASISWDLYSPLHF. CDR3 nucleotide sequence: TGTGCCAGCATCTCGTGGGACCTTTATTCACCCCTCCACTTT.

The chain links TRBV24-1 to TRBJ2-2, with a tentative D call TRBD2 (6 bases). The V gene lost 1 base and the J gene lost 3 bases, with 11 bases spanning the gap. Germline V gene lookup returns CDR1 KGHDR and CDR2 SFDVKD. The CDR3 sequence is 16 residues long. In DNA form, the CDR3 reads TGTGCCACCAGTGATTTTGGGGACTCCCACACCGGGGAGCTGTTTTTT. Amino acids: CATSDFGDSHTGELFF.

This clonotype was seen more than once but under ten times. The chain couples TRBV12-3 or TRBV12-4 to TRBJ1-4; 7 bases are shared with TRBD1. With V trimmed by 3 bases and J by 7 bases, 8 bases remained unmatched. The length of the CDR3 is 15 residues. CDR3 region: CASSFGYRGGEKLFF. In DNA, the CDR3 is TGTGCCAGCAGTTTTGGTTACAGGGGAGGTGAAAAACTGTTTTTT.

The V and J genes are TRBV12-3 or TRBV12-4 and TRBJ2-5, with D perhaps TRBD1 or TRBD2 (5 bases each). CDR3 length: 13 amino acids. V was clipped by 6 bases and J by 4 bases, with 12 bases between them. The CDR3 protein is CASSDPGRETQYF. CDR3 in DNA: TGTGCCAGCAGCGACCCGGGGCGAGAGACCCAGTACTTC.

This clonotype turned up a few times. CDR3 region: CSARLQGGSNTEAFF. As DNA, the CDR3 is TGCAGTGCTAGGCTACAGGGAGGGAGCAACACTGAAGCTTTCTTT. The rearrangement links TRBV20-1 to TRBJ1-1, with D possibly being TRBD1 (6 bases). This CDR3 contains 15 residues. CDR1 is DFQATT, CDR2 SNEGSKA, per germline (reference sequence). Trimming shortened V by 3 bases and J by 2 bases, and 16 bases separated the two germline ends.

This sequence joins TRBV6-2 or TRBV6-3 and TRBJ1-6, with TRBD1 identical over 10 bases. Germline V CDR1 and CDR2: MNHEY, SVGEGT. This CDR3 is built from 15 residues. The J segment lost 7 bases and the V segment lost 6 bases, leaving 6 bases of the junction unmatched. CDR3 in DNA: TGTGCCAGCAGGACTCGGGACAGGGGCAATTCACCCCTCCACTTT. This gives the protein CASRTRDRGNSPLHF.

This clonotype was picked up many times. The chain uses TRBV6-2 or TRBV6-3 and TRBJ2-1; a weak D match, TRBD2 (7 bases). The V end was cut by 4 bases, the J end by 5 bases, with 18 bases between. This CDR3 is 16 amino acids long. The germline V gene has CDR1 MNHEY and CDR2 SVGEGT. CDR3 residues: CASSSRRGGSHNEQFF. The DNA for the CDR3 is TGTGCCAGCAGTTCCCGTAGGGGGGGGTCCCACAATGAGCAGTTCTTC.

This clonotype was recorded many times. The chain couples TRBV7-2 to TRBJ2-5; 12 bases map to TRBD2. Germline V CDR1 and CDR2: SGHTA, FQGNSA. V shed 4 bases, J shed 3 bases, and the junction held 3 bases outside the gene matches. There are 15 residues in the CDR3. Here the CDR3 reads CASSWRLAGEETQYF. In DNA form, the CDR3 reads TGTGCCAGCAGCTGGCGACTAGCGGGGGAAGAGACCCAGTACTTC. Complete variable domain (other parts from reference TRBV7-2 and TRBJ2-5): GAGVSQSPSNKVTEKGKDVELRCDPISGHTALYWYRQSLGQGLEFLIYFQGNSAPDKSGLPSDRFSAERTGGSVSTLTIQRTQQEDSAVYLCASSWRLAGEETQYFGPGTRLLVL.

In this sample, this clonotype turned up many times. The chain carries TRBV3-1 and TRBJ2-1; D unclear. This CDR3 region has 16 residues. Germline V CDR1 and CDR2: LGHDT, YNNKEL (reference sequence). V was trimmed by 6 bases and J by 3 bases, leaving 18 bases between them. The CDR3 reads CASRLPHYGLYNEQFF. Written as DNA, the CDR3 is TGTGCCAGCAGGCTACCCCACTACGGCCTCTACAATGAGCAGTTCTTC.

This clonotype has at least ten counts. The rearrangement uses TRBV29-1 and TRBJ2-3; tentatively, D is TRBD2 (5 bases). With 7 bases removed from V and 3 bases from J, the gap between germline ends came to 11 bases. Germline loops: CDR1 SQVTM, CDR2 ANQGSEA. This CDR3 spans 12 amino acids. The CDR3 DNA reads as TGCAGCGAATCAGAGGGAACAGATACGCAGTATTTT. Translation gives CSESEGTDTQYF.

A few counts support this clonotype. The V gene is TRBV18, the J gene TRBJ2-7; 7 nucleotides align to TRBD2. CDR1 is KGHSH, CDR2 LQKENI, per germline. The CDR3 is 14 amino acids. V was clipped by 3 bases and J by 0 bases; unmatched bases: 2. This CDR3 reads CASSPLADSYEQYF. The DNA of the CDR3 is TGTGCCAGCTCACCCCTAGCGGACTCCTACGAGCAGTACTTC.

This chain links TRBV12-5 with TRBJ2-1, with D possibly being TRBD2 (5 bases). The CDR3 length is 14 residues. Trimming took off 1 base at V and 9 bases at J, with 13 bases between the two ends. CDR1 is LGHNT, CDR2 FRNRAP, per germline. The CDR3 coding sequence is TGTGCTAGTGGTTTGGCGGCTAGCTTGGGTGAGCAGTTCTTC. It translates to CASGLAASLGEQFF.

The sample holds a few counts of this clonotype. The chain couples TRBV5-4 to TRBJ2-3; TRBD2 is a possible D gene (6 bases). From germline, CDR1 is SGHNT and CDR2 YYREEE (reference sequence). Trimming shortened V by 4 bases and J by 0 bases, and 15 bases separated the two germline ends. The CDR3 is 16 amino acids. In DNA, the CDR3 is TGTGCCAGCAGCCACTCGCGGGGACCCAGCACAGATACGCAGTATTTT. It yields the protein CASSHSRGPSTDTQYF.

The table lists this clonotype with a few counts. The gene calls are TRBV24-1 and TRBJ2-7; D may be TRBD1 (6 bases). The germline V and J ends were trimmed by 5 bases and 6 bases, with 16 bases remaining between them. The CDR3 is made up of 14 amino acids. Germline V gives CDR1 KGHDR, CDR2 SFDVKD. The CDR3 DNA is TGTGCCACCAGTGCATCTGGTAGGGGGAGCGAGCAGTACTTC. This codes for CATSASGRGSEQYF.

In its sample, this clonotype was seen a few times. J is TRBJ2-7 and V is TRBV12-3 or TRBV12-4; D unresolved. V lost 3 bases to trimming and J lost 6 bases, with 15 bases between them. The CDR3 consists of 14 residues. In DNA, the CDR3 is TGTGCCAGCAGTTTCGGCAGGATGGGGTCCGAGCAGTACTTC. This encodes CASSFGRMGSEQYF.